This T cell receptor beta chain derives from a study of CD8 T cells in ankylosing spondylitis. Study results and limitations: CD8+ by phenotype, disease-linked clones were relatively rare in peripheral blood.

Points on this clonotype: The antigen is unknown.

The germline V gene encodes CDR1 SGHDN and CDR2 FVKESK. The CDR3 is made up of 16 amino acids. After removal of 3 bases from V and 5 bases from J, the junction contained 10 bases not matched to a gene. Each CDR3 protein is one row after TCRdb ran MiXCR on the 5' RACE reads. The top ten hold approximately 4% of the sample, which has under 250,000 distinct CDR3 sequences, under 35% seen once. The sample consisted of blood, either unsorted or a sorted T cell fraction (not recorded which). V gene TRBV14 combines with J gene TRBJ2-1; 7 bases map to TRBD2. The sequence was collected from a male donor with ankylosing spondylitis or in good health (not recorded which). The CDR3 sequence: CASSHKSRGSNNEQFF. In nucleotides, the CDR3 is TGTGCCAGCAGCCACAAATCGCGGGGGAGCAACAATGAGCAGTTCTTC.